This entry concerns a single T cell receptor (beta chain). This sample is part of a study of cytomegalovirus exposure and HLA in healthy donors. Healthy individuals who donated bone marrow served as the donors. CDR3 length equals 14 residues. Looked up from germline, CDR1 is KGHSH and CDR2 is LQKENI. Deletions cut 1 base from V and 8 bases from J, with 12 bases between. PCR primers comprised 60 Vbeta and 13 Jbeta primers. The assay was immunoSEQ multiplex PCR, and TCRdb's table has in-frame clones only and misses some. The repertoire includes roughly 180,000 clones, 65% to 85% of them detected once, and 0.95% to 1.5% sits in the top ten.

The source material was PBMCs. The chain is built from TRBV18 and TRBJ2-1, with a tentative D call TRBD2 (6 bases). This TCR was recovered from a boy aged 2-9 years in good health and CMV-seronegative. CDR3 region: CASSPLGRDYEQFF. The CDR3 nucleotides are TGTGCCAGCTCACCACTGGGCCGGGACTATGAGCAGTTCTTC.